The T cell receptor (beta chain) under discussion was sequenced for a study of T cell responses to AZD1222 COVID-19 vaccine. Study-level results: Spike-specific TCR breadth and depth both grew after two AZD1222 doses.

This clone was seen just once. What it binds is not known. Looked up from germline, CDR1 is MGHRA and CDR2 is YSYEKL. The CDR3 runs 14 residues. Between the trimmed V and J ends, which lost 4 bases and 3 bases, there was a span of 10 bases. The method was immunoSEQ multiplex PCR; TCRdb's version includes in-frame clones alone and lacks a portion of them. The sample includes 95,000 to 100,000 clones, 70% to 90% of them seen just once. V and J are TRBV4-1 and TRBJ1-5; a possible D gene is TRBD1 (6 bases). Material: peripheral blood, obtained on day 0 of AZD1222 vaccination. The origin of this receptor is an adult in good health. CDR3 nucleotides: TGCGCCAGCAGCCCCCGGGACAACAATCAGCCCCAGCATTTT. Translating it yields CASSPRDNNQPQHF.